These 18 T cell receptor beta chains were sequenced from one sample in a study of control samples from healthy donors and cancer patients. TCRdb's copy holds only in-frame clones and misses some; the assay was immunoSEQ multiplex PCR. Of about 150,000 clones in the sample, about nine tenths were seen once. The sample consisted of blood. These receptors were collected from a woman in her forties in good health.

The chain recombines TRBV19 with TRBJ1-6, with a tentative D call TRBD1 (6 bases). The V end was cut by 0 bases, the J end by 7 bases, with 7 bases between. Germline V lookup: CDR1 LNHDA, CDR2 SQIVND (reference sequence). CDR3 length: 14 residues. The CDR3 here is CASSIDRGNSPLHF. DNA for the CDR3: TGTGCCAGTAGTATAGACAGGGGAAATTCACCCCTCCACTTT.

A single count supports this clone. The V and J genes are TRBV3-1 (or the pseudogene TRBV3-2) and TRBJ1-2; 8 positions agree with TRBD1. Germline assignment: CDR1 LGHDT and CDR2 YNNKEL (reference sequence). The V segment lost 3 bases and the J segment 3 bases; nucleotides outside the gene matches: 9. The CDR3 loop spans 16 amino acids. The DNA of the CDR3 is TGTGCCAGCAGCCATAGATATACGACAGGGGACTATGGCTACACCTTC. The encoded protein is CASSHRYTTGDYGYTF.

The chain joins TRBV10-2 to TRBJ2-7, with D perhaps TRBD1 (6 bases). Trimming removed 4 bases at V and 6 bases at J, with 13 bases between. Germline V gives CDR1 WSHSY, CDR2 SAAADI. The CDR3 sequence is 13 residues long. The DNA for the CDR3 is TGCGCCAGCAGTGGCAGGGGTCCCCTCGAGCAGTACTTC. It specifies CASSGRGPLEQYF.

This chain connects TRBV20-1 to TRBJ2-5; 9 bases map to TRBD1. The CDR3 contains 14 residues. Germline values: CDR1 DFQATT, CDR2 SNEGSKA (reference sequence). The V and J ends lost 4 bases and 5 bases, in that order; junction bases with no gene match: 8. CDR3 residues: CSANEGDRDETQYF. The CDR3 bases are TGCAGTGCTAATGAGGGGGACAGGGACGAGACCCAGTACTTC.

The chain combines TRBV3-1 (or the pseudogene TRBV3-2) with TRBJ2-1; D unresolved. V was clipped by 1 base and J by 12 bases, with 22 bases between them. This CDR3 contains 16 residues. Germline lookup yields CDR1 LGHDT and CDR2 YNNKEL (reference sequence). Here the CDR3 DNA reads TGTGCCAGCAGCCAAGTCCCTCGGACGCAGAGAGGCGTGCAGTTCTTC. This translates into CASSQVPRTQRGVQFF.

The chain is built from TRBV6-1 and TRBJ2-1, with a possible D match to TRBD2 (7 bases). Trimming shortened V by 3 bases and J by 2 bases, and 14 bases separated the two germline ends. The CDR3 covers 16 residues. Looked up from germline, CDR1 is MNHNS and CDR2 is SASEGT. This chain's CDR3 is CASSDLLGGPYNEQFF. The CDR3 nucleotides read TGTGCCAGCAGTGACCTGTTGGGGGGGCCCTACAATGAGCAGTTCTTC.

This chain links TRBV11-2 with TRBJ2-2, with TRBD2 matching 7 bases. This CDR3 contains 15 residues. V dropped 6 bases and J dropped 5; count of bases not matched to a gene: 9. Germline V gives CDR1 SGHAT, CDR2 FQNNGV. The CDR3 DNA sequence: TGTGCCAGCAGAAAACCGGGACTATCGACCGGGGAGCTGTTTTTT. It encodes CASRKPGLSTGELFF.

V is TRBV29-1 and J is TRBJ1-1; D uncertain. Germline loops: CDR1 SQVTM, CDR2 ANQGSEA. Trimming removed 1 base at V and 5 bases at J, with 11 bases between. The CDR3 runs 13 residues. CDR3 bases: TGCAGCGTTGAAGGAATCTTGACTACTGAAGCTTTCTTT. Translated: CSVEGILTTEAFF. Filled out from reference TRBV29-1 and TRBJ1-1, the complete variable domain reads SAVISQKPSRDICQRGTSLTIQCQVDSQVTMMFWYRQQPGQSLTLIATANQGSEATYESGFVIDKFPISRPNLTFSTLTVSNMSPEDSSIYLCSVEGILTTEAFFGQGTRLTVV.

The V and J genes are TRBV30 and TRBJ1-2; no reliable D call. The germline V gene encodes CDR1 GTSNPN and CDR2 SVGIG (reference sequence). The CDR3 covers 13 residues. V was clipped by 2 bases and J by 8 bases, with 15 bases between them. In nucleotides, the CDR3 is TGTGCCTGGAGTCCCCGGAGAGGGAGCGGCTACACCTTC. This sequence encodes CAWSPRRGSGYTF.

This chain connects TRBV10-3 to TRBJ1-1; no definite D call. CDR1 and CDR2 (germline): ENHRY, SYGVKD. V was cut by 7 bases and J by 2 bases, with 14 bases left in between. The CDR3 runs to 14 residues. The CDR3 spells CAIMESSINTEAFF. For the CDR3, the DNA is TGTGCCATCATGGAGAGTTCAATAAACACTGAAGCTTTCTTT.

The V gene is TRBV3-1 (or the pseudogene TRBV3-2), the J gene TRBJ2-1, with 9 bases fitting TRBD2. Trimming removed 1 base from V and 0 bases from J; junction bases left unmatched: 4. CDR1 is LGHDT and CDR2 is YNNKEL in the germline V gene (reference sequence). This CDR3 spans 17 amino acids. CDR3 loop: CASSQASGESSYNEQFF. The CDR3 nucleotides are TGTGCCAGCAGCCAAGCTAGCGGGGAAAGCTCCTACAATGAGCAGTTCTTC.

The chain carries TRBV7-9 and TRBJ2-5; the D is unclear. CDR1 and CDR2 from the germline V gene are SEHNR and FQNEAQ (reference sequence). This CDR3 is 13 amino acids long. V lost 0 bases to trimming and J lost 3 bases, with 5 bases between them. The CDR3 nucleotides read TGTGCCAGCAGCTTAGCACCCGAAGAGACCCAGTACTTC. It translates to CASSLAPEETQYF.

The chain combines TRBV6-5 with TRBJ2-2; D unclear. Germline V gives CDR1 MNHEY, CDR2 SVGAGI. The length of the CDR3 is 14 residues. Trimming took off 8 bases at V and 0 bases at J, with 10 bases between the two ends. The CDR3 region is CASDKAPNTGELFF. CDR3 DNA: TGTGCCAGCGACAAGGCCCCGAACACCGGGGAGCTGTTTTTT.

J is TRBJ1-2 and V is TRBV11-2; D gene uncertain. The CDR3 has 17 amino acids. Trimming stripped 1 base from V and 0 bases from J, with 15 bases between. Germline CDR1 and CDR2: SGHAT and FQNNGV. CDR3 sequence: CASSLGVRSAPNYGYTF. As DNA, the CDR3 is TGTGCCAGCAGCTTAGGAGTTAGGTCAGCCCCTAACTATGGCTACACCTTC.

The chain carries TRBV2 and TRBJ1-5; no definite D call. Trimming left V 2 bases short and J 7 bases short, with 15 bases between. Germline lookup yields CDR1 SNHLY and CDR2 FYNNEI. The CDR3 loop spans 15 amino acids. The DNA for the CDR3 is TGTGCCAGCAGTGAACCCACCGACCCGGGGCAGCCCCAGCATTTT. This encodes CASSEPTDPGQPQHF.

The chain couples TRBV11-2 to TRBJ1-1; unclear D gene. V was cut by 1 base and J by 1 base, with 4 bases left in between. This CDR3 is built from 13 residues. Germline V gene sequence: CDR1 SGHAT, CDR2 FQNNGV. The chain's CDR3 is CASSLGTNTEAFF. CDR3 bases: TGTGCCAGCAGCTTAGGAACGAACACTGAAGCTTTCTTT.

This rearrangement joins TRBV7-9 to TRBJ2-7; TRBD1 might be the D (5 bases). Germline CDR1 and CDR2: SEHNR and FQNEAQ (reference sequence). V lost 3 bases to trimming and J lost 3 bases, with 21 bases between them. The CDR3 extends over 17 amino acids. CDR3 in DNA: TGTGCCAGCAGCTTCGAGTCAGGGTCGCTTGCCTACTACGAGCAGTACTTC. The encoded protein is CASSFESGSLAYYEQYF.

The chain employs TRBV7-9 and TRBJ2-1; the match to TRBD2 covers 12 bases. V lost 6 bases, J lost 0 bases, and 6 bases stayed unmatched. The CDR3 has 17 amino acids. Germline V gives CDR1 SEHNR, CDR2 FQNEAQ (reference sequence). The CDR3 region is CASRQTSGGPSYNEQFF. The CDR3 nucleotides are TGTGCCAGCAGACAGACTAGCGGGGGCCCCTCCTACAATGAGCAGTTCTTC.